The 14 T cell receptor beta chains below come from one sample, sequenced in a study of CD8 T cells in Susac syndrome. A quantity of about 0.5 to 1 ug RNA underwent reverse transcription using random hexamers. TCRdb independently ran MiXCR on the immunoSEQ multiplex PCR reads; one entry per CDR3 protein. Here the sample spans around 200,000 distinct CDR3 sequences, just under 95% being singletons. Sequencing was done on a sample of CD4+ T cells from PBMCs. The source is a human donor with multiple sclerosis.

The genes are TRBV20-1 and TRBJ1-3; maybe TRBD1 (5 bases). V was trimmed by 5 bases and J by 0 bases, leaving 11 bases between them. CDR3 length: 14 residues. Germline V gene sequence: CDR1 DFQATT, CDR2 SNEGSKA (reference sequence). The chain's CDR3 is CSAGGLSSGNTIYF. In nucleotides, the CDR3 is TGCAGTGCTGGGGGACTAAGCTCTGGAAACACCATATATTTT.

DNA for the CDR3: TGCAGCGTCGCGGGAACCACAGATACGCAGTATTTT. It is translated as CSVAGTTDTQYF. The chain couples TRBV29-1 to TRBJ2-3; D is possibly TRBD2 (6 bases). Germline V CDR1 and CDR2: SQVTM, ANQGSEA. The CDR3 consists of 12 residues. V was clipped by 6 bases and J by 2 bases, with 9 bases between them.

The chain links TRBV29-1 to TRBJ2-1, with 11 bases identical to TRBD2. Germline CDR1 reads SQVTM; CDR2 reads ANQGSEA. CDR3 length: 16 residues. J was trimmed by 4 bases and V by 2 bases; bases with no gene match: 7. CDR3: CSVERTGLADYNEQFF. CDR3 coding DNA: TGCAGCGTTGAACGGACGGGACTAGCGGATTACAATGAGCAGTTCTTC.

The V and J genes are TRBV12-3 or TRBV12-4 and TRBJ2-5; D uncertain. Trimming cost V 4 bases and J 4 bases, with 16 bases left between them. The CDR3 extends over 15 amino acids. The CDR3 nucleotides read TGTGCCAGCAGTTACAATCCCGTTTTGGGAGAGACCCAGTACTTC. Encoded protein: CASSYNPVLGETQYF.

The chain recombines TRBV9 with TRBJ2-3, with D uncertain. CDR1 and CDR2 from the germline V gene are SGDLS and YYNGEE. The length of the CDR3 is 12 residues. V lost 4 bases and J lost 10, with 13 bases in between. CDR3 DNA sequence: TGTGCCAGCAGCACCCCTACTGAGGCGCAGTATTTT. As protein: CASSTPTEAQYF.

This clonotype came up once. The DNA for the CDR3 is TGTGCCAGCAGCCTAGGGGACAGCGACACCGGGGAGCTGTTTTTT. Protein product: CASSLGDSDTGELFF. V is TRBV14 and J is TRBJ2-2, with TRBD1 matching 7 bases. CDR1 SGHDN and CDR2 FVKESK come from the germline V gene. This CDR3 has 15 amino acids. V was pared by 4 bases and J by 3 bases, with 5 bases of the junction left unmatched.

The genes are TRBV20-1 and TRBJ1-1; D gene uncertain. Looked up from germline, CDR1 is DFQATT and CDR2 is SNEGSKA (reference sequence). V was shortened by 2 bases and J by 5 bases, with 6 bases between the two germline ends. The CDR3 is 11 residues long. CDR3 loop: CSARTQTEAFF. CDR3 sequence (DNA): TGCAGTGCTAGAACCCAGACTGAAGCTTTCTTT.

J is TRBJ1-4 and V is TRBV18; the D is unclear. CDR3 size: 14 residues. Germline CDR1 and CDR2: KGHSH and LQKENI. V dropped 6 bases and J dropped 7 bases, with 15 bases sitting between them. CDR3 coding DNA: TGTGCCAGCTCCGAGGTGGGGTCGTCTGAAAAACTGTTTTTT. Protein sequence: CASSEVGSSEKLFF. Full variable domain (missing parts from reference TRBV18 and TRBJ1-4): NAGVMQNPRHLVRRRGQEARLRCSPMKGHSHVYWYRQLPEEGLKFMVYLQKENIIDESGMPKERFSAEFPKEGPSILRIQQVVRGDSAAYFCASSEVGSSEKLFFGSGTQLSVL.

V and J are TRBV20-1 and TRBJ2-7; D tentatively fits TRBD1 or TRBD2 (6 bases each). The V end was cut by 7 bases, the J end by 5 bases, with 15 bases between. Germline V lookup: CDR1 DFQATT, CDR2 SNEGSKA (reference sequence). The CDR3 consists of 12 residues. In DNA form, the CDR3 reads TGCAGTGTAAAGGGGGGTACGGACGAGCAGTACTTC. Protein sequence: CSVKGGTDEQYF.

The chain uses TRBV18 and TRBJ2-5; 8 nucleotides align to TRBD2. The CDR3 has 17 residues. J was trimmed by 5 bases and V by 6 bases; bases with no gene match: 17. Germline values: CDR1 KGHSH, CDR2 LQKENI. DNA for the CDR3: TGTGCCAGCTCTCACACCAGATCTGCGGGGGGACGGGAGACCCAGTACTTC. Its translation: CASSHTRSAGGRETQYF. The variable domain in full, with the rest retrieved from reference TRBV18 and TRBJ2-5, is NAGVMQNPRHLVRRRGQEARLRCSPMKGHSHVYWYRQLPEEGLKFMVYLQKENIIDESGMPKERFSAEFPKEGPSILRIQQVVRGDSAAYFCASSHTRSAGGRETQYFGPGTRLLVL.

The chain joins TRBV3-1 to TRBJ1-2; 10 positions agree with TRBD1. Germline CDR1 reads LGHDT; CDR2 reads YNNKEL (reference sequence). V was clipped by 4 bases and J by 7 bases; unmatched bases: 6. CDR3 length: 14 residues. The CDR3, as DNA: TGTGCCAGCAGCCCCCGGGACAGGGGAGGTGGCTACACCTTC. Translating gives CASSPRDRGGGYTF.

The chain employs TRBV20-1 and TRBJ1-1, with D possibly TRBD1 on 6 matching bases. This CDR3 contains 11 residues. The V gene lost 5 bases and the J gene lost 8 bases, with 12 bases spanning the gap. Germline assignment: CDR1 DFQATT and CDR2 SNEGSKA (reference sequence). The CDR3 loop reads CSAGRTAEAFF. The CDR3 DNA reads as TGCAGTGCTGGTAGGACAGCCGAAGCTTTCTTT.

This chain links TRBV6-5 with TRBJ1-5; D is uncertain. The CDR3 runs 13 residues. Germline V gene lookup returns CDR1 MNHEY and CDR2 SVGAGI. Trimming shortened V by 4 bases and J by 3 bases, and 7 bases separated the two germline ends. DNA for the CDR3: TGTGCCAGCAGTTCCGTGACCAATCAGCCCCAGCATTTT. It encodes CASSSVTNQPQHF.

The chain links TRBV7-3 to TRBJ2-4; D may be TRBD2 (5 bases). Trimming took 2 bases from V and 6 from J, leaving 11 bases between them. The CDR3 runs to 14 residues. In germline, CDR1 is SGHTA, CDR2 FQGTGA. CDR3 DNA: TGTGCCAGCAGCTTAGAACCGGGGTTAAACATTCAGTACTTC. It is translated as CASSLEPGLNIQYF.